The 24 T cell receptor beta chains below all came from one sample that was sequenced in a study of shared clonotypes between healthy human individuals (TCRdb year 2020). CD8 naive samples consisted of CD45RO-negative cells that were positively selected for CCR7, yielding a CD45RA+CCR7+ population without TemRA cells. The method was the immunoSEQ multiplex PCR assay. The table comes from immuneACCESS by way of TCRdb, which keeps in-frame sequences with V and J called. Part of the clones is missing from these tables; in studies checked, under half for an unresolved V gene and the rest for unknown reasons. Counted in this sample were 2 million to 2.5 million clones; 90% to 95% of them appeared once. About 1.8% of the sample is in the top ten clones. Sequencing used naive CD8+ T cells from PBMCs. The intended sense of this specimen's cell subset or site label: CD45RA+CCR7+. The source is a man aged 18 to 29 in good health. Some clones in this sample may be carry-over from other donors' samples.

The gene calls are TRBV5-4 and TRBJ2-3; the match to TRBD2 covers 10 bases. The germline CDR1 and CDR2 sequences are SGHNT and YYREEE (reference sequence). The CDR3 extends over 13 amino acids. Losses at the gene ends were 9 bases for V and 4 bases for J; bases not matched to a gene: 5. CDR3 nucleotide sequence: TGTGCCATTCATAGCGGGAGGCCAGATACGCAGTATTTT. It codes for CAIHSGRPDTQYF.

The chain combines TRBV7-3 with TRBJ2-6; D may match TRBD1 or TRBD2 (7 bases each). The V gene's germline CDR1 is SGHTA and CDR2 FQGTGA. Trimming shortened V by 8 bases and J by 0 bases, and 14 bases separated the two germline ends. The CDR3 length is 16 residues. The CDR3 region is CASPRGGDSGANVLTF. CDR3 bases: TGTGCCAGCCCCAGGGGGGGCGACTCTGGGGCCAACGTCCTGACTTTC.

This chain connects TRBV11-2 to TRBJ2-7; the D is unclear. V lost 0 bases, J lost 4 bases, and 13 bases lay in between. The CDR3 covers 15 residues. Germline lookup yields CDR1 SGHAT and CDR2 FQNNGV. The CDR3 nucleotides are TGTGCCAGCAGCTTAGAAGCTGGCAGCTATTACGAGCAGTACTTC. It specifies CASSLEAGSYYEQYF.

This clone was found once. The V and J genes are TRBV27 and TRBJ2-7; D perhaps matches TRBD2 (7 bases). CDR3 length equals 13 residues. Per the germline V gene, CDR1 is MNHEY and CDR2 is SMNVEV (reference sequence). V was cut by 8 bases and J by 3 bases, with 14 bases left in between. This CDR3 is CASSWGGHYEQYF. The DNA for the CDR3 is TGTGCCAGCTCCTGGGGGGGACACTACGAGCAGTACTTC.

The J gene is TRBJ2-7, the V gene TRBV7-2, with a possible D match to TRBD1 (6 bases). This CDR3 region has 17 residues. Per the germline V gene, CDR1 is SGHTA and CDR2 is FQGNSA. V dropped 5 bases and J dropped 0 bases, with 20 bases sitting between them. CDR3 sequence reads: CASSQSRHRVFSYEQYF. The CDR3, as DNA: TGTGCCAGCAGCCAATCACGCCACAGGGTTTTCTCCTACGAGCAGTACTTC.

The V gene is TRBV28, the J gene TRBJ2-7; D is ambiguous. The CDR3 runs 12 residues. Trimming pared 6 bases from V and 9 bases from J, leaving 15 bases between. CDR1 is MDHEN, CDR2 SYDVKM, per germline. This CDR3 reads CASRTSLAPQYF. Here the CDR3 DNA reads TGTGCCAGCAGAACGTCCCTCGCCCCGCAGTACTTC.

The chain has TRBV27 and TRBJ2-1; 8 bases agree with TRBD2. Germline V CDR1 and CDR2: MNHEY, SMNVEV (reference sequence). V trimming: 5 bases; J trimming: 5 bases; junction bases outside the gene matches: 11. CDR3 length: 16 residues. The CDR3 sequence: CASSPSAGETDNEQFF. The CDR3 region has the DNA TGTGCCAGCAGTCCGTCAGCGGGAGAGACGGACAATGAGCAGTTCTTC.

This rearrangement joins TRBV13 to TRBJ2-7; TRBD2 matches at 11 bases. Germline V gene lookup returns CDR1 PRHDT and CDR2 FYEKMQ (reference sequence). This CDR3 spans 16 amino acids. V lost 2 bases and J lost 0; bases outside the gene matches: 3. CDR3 nucleotides: TGTGCCAGCAGCTTAATGGGACTAGCGGCCTCCTACGAGCAGTACTTC. It translates to CASSLMGLAASYEQYF.

In its sample, this clone was seen once. The rearrangement joins TRBV7-6 to TRBJ1-1, with D hard to call. The CDR3 length is 13 residues. V lost 5 bases and J 0 bases, leaving 7 bases between the germline ends. Germline V gives CDR1 SGHVS, CDR2 FNYEAQ. The DNA for the CDR3 is TGTGCCAGCAGCCCGACGTTGAACACTGAAGCTTTCTTT. This gives the protein CASSPTLNTEAFF.

This clone was recorded once. The chain joins TRBV4-3 to TRBJ2-1, with 9 bases that match TRBD2. CDR3 size: 19 residues. CDR1 is LGHNA and CDR2 is YSLEER in the germline V gene. V lost 0 bases to trimming and J lost 7 bases; unmatched junction nucleotides: 16. The CDR3 sequence is CASSQDSMGLAIRENEQFF. The DNA for the CDR3 is TGCGCCAGCAGCCAAGATTCCATGGGACTAGCCATCCGGGAAAATGAGCAGTTCTTC.

This rearrangement joins TRBV7-8 to TRBJ2-2; D remains unclear. Trimming pared 5 bases from V and 0 bases from J, leaving 10 bases between. Germline V gives CDR1 SGHVS, CDR2 FQNEAQ. The CDR3 is made up of 15 amino acids. CDR3 in amino acids: CASSPPTTNTGELFF. The CDR3 region has the DNA TGTGCCAGCAGCCCCCCGACAACGAACACCGGGGAGCTGTTTTTT.

This CDR3 is CASSQDPGTAVYEQYF. The CDR3 DNA follows: TGCGCCAGCAGCCAAGATCCCGGGACAGCAGTCTACGAGCAGTACTTC. The chain carries TRBV4-1 and TRBJ2-7, with TRBD1 identical over 7 bases. Germline values: CDR1 MGHRA, CDR2 YSYEKL. Trimming took 0 bases from V and 3 from J; bases not matched to a gene: 8. This CDR3 has 16 amino acids.

The chain carries TRBV6-5 and TRBJ1-1; D is unclear. CDR1 is MNHEY, CDR2 SVGAGI, per germline. V gave up 2 bases and J gave up 4 bases, with 14 bases separating them. CDR3 length: 15 residues. The CDR3 here is CASSYQGPLGTEAFF. Written as DNA, the CDR3 is TGTGCCAGCAGTTACCAAGGACCCCTGGGCACTGAAGCTTTCTTT.

V and J are TRBV27 and TRBJ2-1; no clear D gene. Looked up from germline, CDR1 is MNHEY and CDR2 is SMNVEV (reference sequence). The CDR3 extends over 13 amino acids. V was shortened by 6 bases and J by 3 bases, with 9 bases between the two germline ends. The CDR3 reads CASSPTIYNEQFF. CDR3 bases: TGTGCCAGCAGCCCAACAATCTACAATGAGCAGTTCTTC.

The chain links TRBV29-1 to TRBJ1-2, with D possibly TRBD1 on 6 matching bases. Germline loops: CDR1 SQVTM, CDR2 ANQGSEA. The CDR3 loop spans 13 amino acids. V was trimmed by 5 bases and J by 5 bases, leaving 15 bases between them. CDR3 DNA: TGCAGCGTTTATGGACAGCCGGGGTATGGCTACACCTTC. Its translation: CSVYGQPGYGYTF.

CDR3 region: CASSQGTGVGNTEAFF. As DNA, the CDR3 is TGTGCCAGCAGCCAAGGGACGGGGGTTGGGAACACTGAAGCTTTCTTT. The rearrangement joins TRBV14 to TRBJ1-1, with a tentative D call TRBD1 (5 bases). The CDR3 is 16 amino acids. Between the trimmed V and J ends, which lost 1 base and 1 base, there was a span of 13 bases. Germline values: CDR1 SGHDN, CDR2 FVKESK.

J is TRBJ2-2 and V is TRBV10-3; the D is unclear. In germline, CDR1 is ENHRY, CDR2 SYGVKD. Trimming shortened V by 4 bases and J by 9 bases, and 18 bases separated the two germline ends. CDR3 length equals 15 residues. This chain's CDR3 is CAISGTLQNPRELFF. CDR3 coding DNA: TGTGCCATCAGTGGTACCTTGCAAAACCCTCGGGAGCTGTTTTTT.

The chain carries TRBV5-6 and TRBJ2-1, with a weak D call TRBD2 (6 bases). The CDR3 runs 13 residues. Germline CDR1 and CDR2: SGHDT and YYEEEE. Trimming left V 2 bases short and J 9 bases short, with 12 bases between. CDR3 coding DNA: TGTGCCAGCAGCTTCGGGAGAGGAAGTGAGCAGTTCTTC. This codes for CASSFGRGSEQFF.

J is TRBJ2-7 and V is TRBV5-1; TRBD1 matches 8 bases. J lost 2 bases, V lost 4 bases, and 8 bases had no gene match. The germline gives CDR1 SGHRS, CDR2 YFSETQ. The CDR3 sequence is 15 residues long. Here the CDR3 DNA reads TGCGCCAGCAGCGCCGGGACAGGCGGACCCTACGAGCAGTACTTC. Translating gives CASSAGTGGPYEQYF. The full variable domain, in which reference TRBV5-1 and TRBJ2-7 provide the parts outside the CDR3, is KAGVTQTPRYLIKTRGQQVTLSCSPISGHRSVSWYQQTPGQGLQFLFEYFSETQRNKGNFPGRFSGRQFSNSRSEMNVSTLELGDSALYLCASSAGTGGPYEQYFGPGTRLTVT.

Concerning this clone: The identical CDR3 is also encoded by other nucleotide sequences in the sample. The chain is built from TRBV2 and TRBJ2-7; the D gene could be TRBD1 or TRBD2 (5 bases each). Germline values: CDR1 SNHLY, CDR2 FYNNEI. V was shortened by 3 bases and J by 2 bases, with 11 bases between the two germline ends. CDR3 length: 14 residues. The CDR3 sequence is CASSDRGRAYEQYF. The CDR3 DNA reads TGTGCCAGCAGTGACCGGGGCAGGGCCTACGAGCAGTACTTC.

V gene TRBV6-5 combines with J gene TRBJ2-5; TRBD1 might be the D (6 bases). Germline assignment: CDR1 MNHEY and CDR2 SVGAGI. V lost 9 bases, J lost 2 bases, and 19 bases lay in between. CDR3 length: 15 residues. The CDR3 region has the DNA TGTGCCAGTTCATTAGCCGGACAGCCACAAGAGACCCAGTACTTC. Translated: CASSLAGQPQETQYF.

This clone appeared a few times. This sequence joins TRBV19 and TRBJ2-3, with a possible D match to TRBD1 (5 bases). CDR3 length: 13 residues. Germline V CDR1 and CDR2: LNHDA, SQIVND (reference sequence). Trimming removed 6 bases from V and 6 bases from J, with 13 bases in between. The CDR3 sequence is CASSTRQYDTQYF. The CDR3 nucleotides are TGTGCCAGTAGCACCCGACAGTATGATACGCAGTATTTT.

With respect to this clone: At the DNA level, this CDR3 is encoded by other sequences in the same sample as well. The CDR3 nucleotides read TGTGCCAGCACCCCAGGGACAGGGAGTTACGAGCAGTACTTC. It yields the protein CASTPGTGSYEQYF. The chain couples TRBV9 to TRBJ2-7, with 9 bases lining up with TRBD1. Germline V gives CDR1 SGDLS, CDR2 YYNGEE. V shed 6 bases, J shed 4 bases, and the junction held 8 bases outside the gene matches. The CDR3 is made up of 14 amino acids.

The chain combines TRBV9 with TRBJ2-7; 7 bases fit TRBD1. With V trimmed by 3 bases and J by 2 bases, 11 bases remained unmatched. CDR1 and CDR2 from the germline V gene are SGDLS and YYNGEE. The CDR3 length is 16 residues. In nucleotides, the CDR3 is TGTGCCAGCAGCGCGACTGGGACAGCCATTCCCTACGAGCAGTACTTC. This sequence encodes CASSATGTAIPYEQYF.